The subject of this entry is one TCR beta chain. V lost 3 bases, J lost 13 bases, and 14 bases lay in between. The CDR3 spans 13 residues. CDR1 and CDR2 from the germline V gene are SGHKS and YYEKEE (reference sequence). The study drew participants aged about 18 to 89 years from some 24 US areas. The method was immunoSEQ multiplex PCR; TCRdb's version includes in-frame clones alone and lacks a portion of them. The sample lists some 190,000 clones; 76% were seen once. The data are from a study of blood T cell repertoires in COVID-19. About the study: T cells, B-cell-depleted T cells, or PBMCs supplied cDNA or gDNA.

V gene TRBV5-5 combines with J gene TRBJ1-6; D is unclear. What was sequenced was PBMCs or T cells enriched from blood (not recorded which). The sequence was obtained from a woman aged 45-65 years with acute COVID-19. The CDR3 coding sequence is TGTGCCAGCAGCTCCGGTCCTATGTGGCCCCTCCACTTT. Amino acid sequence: CASSSGPMWPLHF.